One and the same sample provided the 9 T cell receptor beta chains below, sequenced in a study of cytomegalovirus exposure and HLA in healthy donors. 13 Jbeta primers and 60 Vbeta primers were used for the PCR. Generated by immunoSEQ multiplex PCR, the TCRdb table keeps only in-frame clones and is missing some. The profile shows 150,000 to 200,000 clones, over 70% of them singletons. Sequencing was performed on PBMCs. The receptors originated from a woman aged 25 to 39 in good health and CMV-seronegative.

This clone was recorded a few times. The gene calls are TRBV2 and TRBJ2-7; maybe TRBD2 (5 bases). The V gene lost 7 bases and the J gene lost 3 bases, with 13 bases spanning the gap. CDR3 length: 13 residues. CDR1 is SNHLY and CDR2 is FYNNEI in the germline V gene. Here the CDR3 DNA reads TGTGCCAGCATCCCCGGGATGGGCTACGAGCAGTACTTC. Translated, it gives CASIPGMGYEQYF.

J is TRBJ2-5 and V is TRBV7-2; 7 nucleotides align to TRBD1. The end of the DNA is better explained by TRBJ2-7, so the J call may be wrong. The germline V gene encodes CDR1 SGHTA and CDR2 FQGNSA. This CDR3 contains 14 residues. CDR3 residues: CASSFTGTDREQYF. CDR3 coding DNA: TGTGCCAGCAGCTTTACCGGGACAGATCGCGAGCAGTACTTC.

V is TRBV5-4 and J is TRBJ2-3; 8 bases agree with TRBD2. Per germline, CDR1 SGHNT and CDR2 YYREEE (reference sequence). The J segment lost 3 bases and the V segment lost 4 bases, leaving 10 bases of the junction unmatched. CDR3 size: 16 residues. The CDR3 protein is CASSRSGTRGTDTQYF. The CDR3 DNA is TGTGCCAGCAGCCGGTCCGGGACTAGGGGAACAGATACGCAGTATTTT.

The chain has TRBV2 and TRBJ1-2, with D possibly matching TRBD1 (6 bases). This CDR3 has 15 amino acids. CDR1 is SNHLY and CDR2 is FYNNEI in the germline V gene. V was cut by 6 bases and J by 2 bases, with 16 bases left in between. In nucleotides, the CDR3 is TGTGCCAGCAGCTGGGACGGGGGGGCAAACTATGGCTACACCTTC. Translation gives CASSWDGGANYGYTF.

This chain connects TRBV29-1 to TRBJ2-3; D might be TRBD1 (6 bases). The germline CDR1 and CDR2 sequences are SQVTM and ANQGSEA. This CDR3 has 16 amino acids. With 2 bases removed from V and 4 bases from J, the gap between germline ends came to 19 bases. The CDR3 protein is CSVETKTGSAPDTQYF. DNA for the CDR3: TGCAGCGTTGAAACGAAGACAGGTTCCGCTCCAGATACGCAGTATTTT.

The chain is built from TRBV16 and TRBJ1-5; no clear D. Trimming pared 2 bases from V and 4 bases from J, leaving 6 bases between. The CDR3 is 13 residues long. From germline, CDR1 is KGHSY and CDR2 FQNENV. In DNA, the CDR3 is TGTGCCAGCAGCCAAACCTATAATCAGCCCCAGCATTTT. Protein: CASSQTYNQPQHF.

CDR3 amino acids: CASSVRDYSTDTQYF. CDR3 nucleotide sequence: TGTGCCAGCAGCGTGAGAGATTATAGCACAGATACGCAGTATTTT. The chain uses TRBV9 and TRBJ2-3; D call uncertain. V was cut by 2 bases and J by 0 bases, with 10 bases left in between. CDR3 length equals 15 residues. Germline CDR1 and CDR2: SGDLS and YYNGEE.

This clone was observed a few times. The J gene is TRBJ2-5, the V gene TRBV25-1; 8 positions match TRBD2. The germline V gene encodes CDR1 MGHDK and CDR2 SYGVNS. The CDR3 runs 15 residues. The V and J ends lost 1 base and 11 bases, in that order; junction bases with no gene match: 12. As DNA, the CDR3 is TGTGCCAGCAGTGAATGGCAGCGGGAGTCAGGGGAGCAGTACTTC. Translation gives CASSEWQRESGEQYF.

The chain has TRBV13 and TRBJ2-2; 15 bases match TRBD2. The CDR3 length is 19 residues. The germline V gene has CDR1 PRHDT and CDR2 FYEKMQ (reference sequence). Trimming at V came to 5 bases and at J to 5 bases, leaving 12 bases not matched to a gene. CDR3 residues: CASSPGLAGGPRRTGELFF. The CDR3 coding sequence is TGTGCCAGCAGCCCCGGACTAGCGGGAGGGCCAAGAAGGACCGGGGAGCTGTTTTTT.